The 24 T cell receptor beta chains listed next were all sequenced from one sample in a study of blood T cells in healthy people across ages. A J-beta primer mix and a sample-barcoded 5' primer were used in a second PCR of roughly 7 to 12 cycles. TCRdb re-called the 5' RACE reads through MiXCR, storing one row per CDR3 protein. This table holds 800,000 or so distinct CDR3 sequences, 20% to 25% found once. Another study also made use of these data, one on T cells of mothers and their children.

Material: blood. These receptors came from a boy younger than 18 in good health.

This clonotype was observed many times. This chain links TRBV29-1 with TRBJ2-5, with a tentative D call TRBD2 (6 bases). Germline V lookup: CDR1 SQVTM, CDR2 ANQGSEA. This CDR3 comprises 13 residues. Trimming took off 8 bases at V and 5 bases at J, with 18 bases between the two ends. The CDR3 DNA reads TGCAGCTCGGCGGAAGGGAGGTGGGAGACCCAGTACTTC. Translation: CSSAEGRWETQYF.

This clonotype turned up a few times. The chain joins TRBV29-1 to TRBJ2-7, with 7 nucleotides matching TRBD2. This CDR3 has 14 residues. Germline lookup yields CDR1 SQVTM and CDR2 ANQGSEA. The junction had 10 bases not matched to a gene; V was cut back by 6 bases and J by 2 bases. CDR3 sequence reads: CSVAQTSSAYEQYF. The CDR3 DNA follows: TGCAGCGTAGCCCAGACTAGCTCAGCCTACGAGCAGTACTTC.

This clonotype was recorded many times. Mismatch with germline at one junction end may stem from a read error. The CDR3, as DNA: TGTGCCAGCAGCCCCGACAACTATGGCTACACCTTC. This sequence encodes CASSPDNYGYTF. This chain joins TRBV5-1 and TRBJ1-2, with D hard to call. The CDR3 is made up of 12 amino acids. Germline lookup yields CDR1 SGHRS and CDR2 YFSETQ.

The rearrangement links TRBV21-1 to TRBJ2-5. TRBV21-1 has pseudogene status. The CDR3 extends over 16 amino acids. Here the CDR3 reads CASSKGCLAPQETQYF. The CDR3 DNA reads TGTGCCAGCAGCAAAGGATGTTTGGCTCCCCAAGAGACCCAGTACTTC.

Only a few counts were recorded for this clonotype. The chain uses TRBV5-1 and TRBJ1-5; a weak D match, TRBD1 (6 bases). Germline V CDR1 and CDR2: SGHRS, YFSETQ. V lost 0 bases to trimming and J lost 2 bases, with 9 bases between them. The length of the CDR3 is 15 residues. In DNA form, the CDR3 reads TGCGCCAGCAGCTTGGAGGCAGGGGGCAATCAGCCCCAGCATTTT. It yields the protein CASSLEAGGNQPQHF.

This clonotype was seen a handful of times. The rearrangement uses TRBV15 and TRBJ2-7, with D tentatively TRBD1 (6 bases). The CDR3 extends over 13 amino acids. Germline CDR1 and CDR2: LNHNV and YYDKDF (reference sequence). V was clipped by 3 bases and J by 2 bases, with 8 bases between them. CDR3 sequence (DNA): TGTGCCACCAGCAGGGACAGAACCTACGAGCAGTACTTC. The encoded protein is CATSRDRTYEQYF.

The chain has TRBV2 and TRBJ2-7; weak D call: TRBD1 (5 bases). The V gene lost 6 bases and the J gene lost 2 bases, with 17 bases spanning the gap. Germline V gene data show CDR1 as SNHLY and CDR2 as FYNNEI. This CDR3 spans 15 amino acids. In DNA form, the CDR3 reads TGTGCCAGCAGGGGGAACTTAGGGGCCCCCTACGAGCAGTACTTC. This codes for CASRGNLGAPYEQYF. The variable domain in full, completed from reference TRBV2 and TRBJ2-7, reads EPEVTQTPSHQVTQMGQEVILRCVPISNHLYFYWYRQILGQKVEFLVSFYNNEISEKSEIFDDQFSVERPDGSNFTLKIRSTKLEDSAMYFCASRGNLGAPYEQYFGPGTRLTVT.

This clonotype was seen a handful of times. V gene TRBV12-3 or TRBV12-4 combines with J gene TRBJ2-5; TRBD1 matches at 7 bases. Unmatched junction bases numbered 6, after V lost 6 bases and J lost 5 bases. This CDR3 comprises 13 residues. The CDR3: CASRTGQVETQYF. The CDR3 coding sequence is TGTGCCAGCAGGACAGGGCAGGTGGAGACCCAGTACTTC.

The genes are TRBV27 and TRBJ1-2; D is ambiguous. Germline V gives CDR1 MNHEY, CDR2 SMNVEV (reference sequence). The CDR3 sequence is 15 residues long. V lost 5 bases, J lost 4 bases, and 17 bases lay in between. CDR3 nucleotide sequence: TGTGCCAGCAGTCCCACCCCTGGGGTGTTCTATGGCTACACCTTC. Protein: CASSPTPGVFYGYTF.

This clonotype has only a few counts. V usage is TRBV12-3 or TRBV12-4 and J usage is TRBJ2-5; 7 nucleotides line up with TRBD2. The last part of the DNA fits TRBJ2-1 better; the J call may be wrong. The CDR3 contains 14 residues. This CDR3 is CATRGDSGLNEQFF. DNA for the CDR3: TGTGCCACCCGGGGGGACTCAGGTCTTAATGAGCAGTTCTTC.

This chain links TRBV5-1 with TRBJ2-1, with 8 bases aligning to TRBD1. This CDR3 contains 16 residues. The germline V gene encodes CDR1 SGHRS and CDR2 YFSETQ. Germline trimming cut 3 bases from V and 0 bases from J; bases unmatched to any gene: 5. The CDR3 region is CASSSGQGTSYNEQFF. The CDR3, as DNA: TGCGCCAGCAGCTCCGGACAGGGAACCTCCTACAATGAGCAGTTCTTC.

The rearrangement joins TRBV28 to TRBJ1-4, with TRBD1 as a possible D gene (6 bases). Trimming removed 7 bases at V and 8 bases at J, with 26 bases between. The germline V gene has CDR1 MDHEN and CDR2 SYDVKM. The length of the CDR3 is 17 residues. The CDR3 protein is CASKHGDTYTFGEKLFF. As DNA, the CDR3 is TGTGCCAGCAAACACGGGGACACGTACACATTCGGGGAAAAACTGTTTTTT.

The chain employs TRBV20-1 and TRBJ2-7; the match to TRBD2 covers 13 bases. Gene TRBJ2-1 matches the end of the DNA better, so the J call may be wrong. The CDR3 covers 16 residues. Per germline, CDR1 DFQATT and CDR2 SNEGSKA (reference sequence). The CDR3 bases are TGCAGTGCTAGAGATGGACGGACTAGCGGGAGTGGAGAGCAGTTCTTC. This codes for CSARDGRTSGSGEQFF.

The chain's CDR3 is CAGQGPTDTQYF. DNA for the CDR3: TGTGCCGGACAGGGCCCCACAGATACGCAGTATTTT. The chain employs TRBV7-9 and TRBJ2-3, with 8 bases aligning to TRBD1. J was trimmed by 2 bases and V by 11 bases; bases with no gene match: 3. Germline V gene sequence: CDR1 SEHNR, CDR2 FQNEAQ (reference sequence). The CDR3 loop spans 12 amino acids. Full variable domain (rest looked up from reference TRBV7-9 and TRBJ2-3): DTGVSQNPRHKITKRGQNVTFRCDPISEHNRLYWYRQTLGQGPEFLTYFQNEAQLEKSRLLSDRFSAERPKGSFSTLEIQRTEQGDSAMYLCAGQGPTDTQYFGPGTRLTVL.

The gene calls are TRBV25-1 and TRBJ1-1; unclear D gene. V was clipped by 4 bases and J by 1 base, with 7 bases between them. From germline, CDR1 is MGHDK and CDR2 SYGVNS. The CDR3 has 13 amino acids. CDR3 loop: CASSAPGNTEAFF. The CDR3 DNA sequence: TGTGCCAGCAGTGCCCCTGGGAACACTGAAGCTTTCTTT.

The V and J genes are TRBV4-1 and TRBJ1-1; D remains ambiguous. CDR3 length: 15 amino acids. Deletions cut 2 bases from V and 1 base from J, with 11 bases between. The germline CDR1 and CDR2 sequences are MGHRA and YSYEKL. CDR3 loop: CASSQPAEKNTEAFF. The CDR3 DNA is TGCGCCAGCAGCCAACCGGCAGAGAAGAACACTGAAGCTTTCTTT.

This clonotype was recorded a few times. This chain joins TRBV18 and TRBJ2-3; no firm D call. The germline V and J ends were trimmed by 2 bases and 6 bases, with 6 bases remaining between them. CDR3 length: 12 amino acids. Germline CDR1 and CDR2: KGHSH and LQKENI. The CDR3 reads CASSPWADTQYF. In DNA, the CDR3 is TGTGCCAGCTCACCATGGGCGGATACGCAGTATTTT.

The chain has TRBV12-3 or TRBV12-4 and TRBJ2-5; TRBD1 matches 7 bases. V trimming: 5 bases; J trimming: 3 bases; junction bases outside the gene matches: 6. This CDR3 comprises 14 residues. The CDR3 DNA sequence: TGTGCCAGCAGTACCAACAGGGGTGAAGAGACCCAGTACTTC. Protein: CASSTNRGEETQYF.

The chain recombines TRBV6-2 or TRBV6-3 with TRBJ2-5; 8 bases line up with TRBD2. The J call could be wrong; TRBJ2-7 is a better fit for the DNA end. The CDR3 spans 18 residues. Germline V gives CDR1 MNHEY, CDR2 SVGEGT. CDR3 DNA sequence: TGTGCCAGCAGTTACAGCGGCGCGGGAGCGGGAGTCATCTACGAGCAGTACTTC. Its translation: CASSYSGAGAGVIYEQYF.

The chain couples TRBV29-1 to TRBJ2-1; D is ambiguous. The germline CDR1 and CDR2 sequences are SQVTM and ANQGSEA. CDR3 length: 14 amino acids. V was shortened by 7 bases and J by 0 bases, with 13 bases between the two germline ends. Written as DNA, the CDR3 is TGCAGCGCAGAGAGGTGGGACTCCTACAATGAGCAGTTCTTC. It translates to CSAERWDSYNEQFF.

The chain employs TRBV7-6 and TRBJ2-7; the match to TRBD2 covers 8 bases. The DNA end favors TRBJ2-1, so the J call may be wrong. CDR3 length equals 17 residues. The germline gives CDR1 SGHVS, CDR2 FNYEAQ. CDR3 in DNA: TGTGCCAGCAGCCCTTTGACAGTAACTAGCGGAAACAATGAGCAGTTCTTC. Translated, it gives CASSPLTVTSGNNEQFF.

This clonotype was detected only a few times. The chain couples TRBV20-1 to TRBJ2-5; 10 bases are shared with TRBD2. The CDR3 length is 17 residues. Trimming took 1 base from V and 7 from J; bases not matched to a gene: 15. CDR1 is DFQATT, CDR2 SNEGSKA, per germline (reference sequence). The CDR3 reads CSARGGLGLAGVWTQYF. As DNA, the CDR3 is TGCAGTGCTAGAGGGGGACTAGGGCTAGCGGGGGTATGGACCCAGTACTTC.

V is TRBV6-2 or TRBV6-3 and J is TRBJ1-2; no clear D. The CDR3 length is 15 residues. Trimming took 5 bases from V and 0 from J, leaving 13 bases between them. Germline values: CDR1 MNHEY, CDR2 SVGEGT. The CDR3 nucleotides read TGTGCCAGCAGTGACCCCCCGCAGCCTAACTATGGCTACACCTTC. Protein: CASSDPPQPNYGYTF.

This clonotype has more than one count but fewer than ten. The chain carries TRBV12-3 or TRBV12-4 and TRBJ1-6; D uncertain. Trimming pared 7 bases from V and 5 bases from J, leaving 15 bases between. This CDR3 is 15 amino acids long. This chain's CDR3 is CASTITASNNSPLHF. The CDR3 DNA is TGTGCCAGCACCATTACGGCGAGTAATAATTCACCCCTCCACTTT.